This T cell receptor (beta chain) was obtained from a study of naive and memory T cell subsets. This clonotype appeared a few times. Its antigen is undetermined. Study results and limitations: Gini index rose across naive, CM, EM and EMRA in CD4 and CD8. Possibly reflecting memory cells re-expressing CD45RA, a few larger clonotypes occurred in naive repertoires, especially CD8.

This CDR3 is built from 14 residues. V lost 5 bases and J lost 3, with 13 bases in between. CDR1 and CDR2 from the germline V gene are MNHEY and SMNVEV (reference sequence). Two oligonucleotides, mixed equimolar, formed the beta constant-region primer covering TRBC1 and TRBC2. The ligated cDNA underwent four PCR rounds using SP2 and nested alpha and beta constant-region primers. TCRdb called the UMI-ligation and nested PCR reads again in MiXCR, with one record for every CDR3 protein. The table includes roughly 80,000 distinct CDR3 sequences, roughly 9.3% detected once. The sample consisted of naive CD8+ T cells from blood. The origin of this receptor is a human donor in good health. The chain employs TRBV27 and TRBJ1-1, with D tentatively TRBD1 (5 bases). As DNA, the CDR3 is TGTGCCAGCAGTAAGGGACCCAGGTACACTGAAGCTTTCTTT. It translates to CASSKGPRYTEAFF.